These 8 T cell receptor beta chains originate from one sample sequenced in a study of breast tumors, draining lymph nodes, adjacent tissues. TCRdb re-analysed the multiplex PCR reads in MiXCR, keeping a single row per CDR3 protein. The sample contains over 150,000 distinct CDR3 sequences, roughly a third of which appear only once. The lymph nodes were axillary draining lymph nodes from breast cancer patients. What was sequenced was axillary lymph node tissue. The receptors here all came from a female donor with breast cancer. Some clones in this sample may be carry-over from other donors' samples.

Turning to this clonotype: Sequence at one end of the junction differs from germline and may be a read error. This chain links TRBV20-1 with TRBJ2-4, with 7 bases matching TRBD1. Germline V gene lookup returns CDR1 DFQATT and CDR2 SNEGSKA (reference sequence). The CDR3 is 11 amino acids. CDR3 loop: CSASRGRSQSF. The CDR3 DNA sequence: TGCAGTGCTAGTAGGGGGCGCAGTCAGTCCTTC.

This clonotype was recorded at least ten times. The rearrangement joins TRBV5-6 to TRBJ2-2; weak D call: TRBD1 (7 bases). The ends were cut back, 3 bases at V and 5 bases at J, with 11 bases in the middle. Germline V gene sequence: CDR1 SGHDT, CDR2 YYEEEE. This CDR3 has 14 amino acids. For the CDR3, the DNA is TGTGCCAGCAGCTCAGGGGGGTGGACCGGGGAGCTGTTTTTT. Its translation: CASSSGGWTGELFF.

This clonotype was seen repeatedly, ten times or more. The genes are TRBV19 and TRBJ2-7; 7 positions match TRBD2. Looked up from germline, CDR1 is LNHDA and CDR2 is SQIVND (reference sequence). The CDR3 is made up of 16 amino acids. J lost 5 bases, V lost 6 bases, and 16 bases had no gene match. CDR3 DNA sequence: TGTGCCAGTAGCGGATATAGCGCCCGGGAGGAAAACGAGCAGTACTTC. Translated, it gives CASSGYSAREENEQYF. Full variable domain (remainder filled in from reference TRBV19 and TRBJ2-7): DGGITQSPKYLFRKEGQNVTLSCEQNLNHDAMYWYRQDPGQGLRLIYYSQIVNDFQKGDIAEGYSVSREKKESFPLTVTSAQKNPTAFYLCASSGYSAREENEQYFGPGTRLTVT.

There are a few counts of this clonotype. This could be a read error, since a much larger clone is one nucleotide away. This chain links TRBV12-3 or TRBV12-4 with TRBJ2-7, with 9 bases fitting TRBD2. This CDR3 contains 16 residues. In DNA, the CDR3 is TGTGCCAGCAGTCCATCCGGGACTAGCCTTTCCTGCGAGCAGTACTTC. Protein product: CASSPSGTSLSCEQYF.

A note on this clonotype: The junction departs from germline at one end; a sequencing error may be responsible. The gene calls are TRBV7-2 and TRBJ2-4; 8 bases fit TRBD1. The CDR3 is made up of 15 amino acids. Germline V gene lookup returns CDR1 SGHTA and CDR2 FQGNSA. CDR3 sequence: CASSRQGLAKDIQYF. The DNA of the CDR3 is TGTGCCAGCAGCAGACAGGGGCTAGCCAAAGACATTCAGTACTTC.

A note on this clonotype: The limits of the CDR3 on the DNA are not certain, so only TCRdb's listed CDR3 is given. V and J are TRBV7-8 and TRBJ1-5; the table's D call, TRBD1, has no DNA check behind it. Germline lookup yields CDR1 SGHVS and CDR2 FQNEAQ. The CDR3 is 22 residues long, counting both termini. This CDR3 is CASSLGGGGQLWLHLRFGDQHF.

This clonotype was seen a handful of times. This chain connects TRBV6-6 to TRBJ1-2; a possible D gene is TRBD1 (5 bases). The CDR3 is 14 residues long. V lost 2 bases and J lost 3, with 10 bases in between. Germline V gene data show CDR1 as MNHNY and CDR2 as SVGAGI (reference sequence). The CDR3 sequence is CASSYQDSHYGYTF. CDR3 DNA sequence: TGTGCCAGCAGTTACCAAGACAGCCACTATGGCTACACCTTC.

V is TRBV6-2 or TRBV6-3 and J is TRBJ2-7; D gene unclear. The CDR3 is made up of 14 amino acids. V lost 5 bases, J lost 9 bases, and 20 bases lay in between. In germline, CDR1 is MNHEY, CDR2 SVGEGT. Written as DNA, the CDR3 is TGTGCCAGCAGTCACACCACCAGTATAGACGTGCAGTACTTC. Protein product: CASSHTTSIDVQYF.